The rows below give T cell receptor beta chains drawn from one sample of a study of cytomegalovirus exposure and HLA in healthy donors. The method was immunoSEQ multiplex PCR; TCRdb's version includes in-frame clones alone and lacks a portion of them. The sample lists roughly 90,000 clones, approximately 84% occurring once. Sequencing used PBMCs. These receptors originate from a man aged 18-30 years in good health and CMV-seronegative. Each CDR3 is given with its conserved first and last residue. Clone size appears in some rows only: once, few, many, or a class for an expanded clone.

-,TRBJ2-2,TRBV28,CASRPGGPGELFF
-,TRBJ2-1,TRBV7-9,CASSHVRDKLNEQFF
-,TRBJ2-7,TRBV28,CASSSGTRRTGEQYF
-,TRBJ1-6,TRBV11-2,CASSRDSSYNSPLHF
-,TRBJ2-5,TRBV5-4,CASRAEGQAGRETQYF
-,TRBJ2-7,TRBV27,CASSPAGLAGGLSSYEQYF
few,TRBJ2-7,TRBV5-4,CASSRARDSYEQYF
-,TRBJ1-1,TRBV6-6,CASRFDSNTEAFF
-,TRBJ1-4,TRBV28,CASSYISRGGEKLFF
-,TRBJ2-1,TRBV2,CASSGDRLNEQFF
once,TRBJ1-5,TRBV7-2,CASSSDRDGPQHF
-,TRBJ1-3,TRBV9,CASSVAGSGNTIYF
-,TRBJ1-5,TRBV7-6,CASSLGTGEDQPQHF
-,TRBJ1-2,TRBV7-9,CASSSDSPLGYTF
-,TRBJ1-1,TRBV7-6,CASSTPLGGGTPNTEAFF
-,TRBJ1-1,TRBV2,CASRRQVNTEAFF
once,TRBJ2-7,TRBV6-5,CASSYSGRALYHEQYF
-,TRBJ1-1,TRBV6-6,CASSSPVTASTEAFF
once,TRBJ1-2,TRBV30,CAWSVTGATGYTF
-,TRBJ1-1,TRBV9,CASSGQGLDTEAFF
-,TRBJ1-5,TRBV10-3,CAIGQGVDNQPQHF
-,TRBJ2-7,TRBV7-8,CASSLAWGGGGTGIYEQYF
-,TRBJ1-4,TRBV7-9,CASSPGQRPEKLFF
-,TRBJ2-3,TRBV5-1,CASSLDSSGSTDTQYF
few,TRBJ2-5,TRBV25-1,CASRSTGIRQETQYF
-,TRBJ2-7,TRBV19,CASSIGGGPYEQYF
-,TRBJ1-2,TRBV19,CASSITRANYGYTF
-,TRBJ2-7,TRBV29-1,CSVEGTSGTTYEQYF
-,TRBJ2-3,TRBV27,CASSLFRTSVSTDTQYF
few,TRBJ2-1,TRBV29-1,CSVDASRGNEQFF
-,TRBJ2-2,TRBV4-1,CASSFQNTGELFF
-,TRBJ1-4,TRBV6-1,CASSEALGGFGEKLFF
-,TRBJ2-1,TRBV29-1,CSVSITGGHEQFF
few,TRBJ2-1,TRBV6-6,CASSPTGNEQFF
-,TRBJ2-1,TRBV7-2,CASSAQSVSYNEQFF
-,TRBJ1-5,TRBV15,CATSRASSGQPQHF
-,TRBJ1-5,TRBV11-2,CASSSKGLDGQPQHF
-,TRBJ2-1,TRBV19,CASSADRGDREQFF
-,TRBJ2-6,TRBV25-1,CASSSTGAGANVLTF
-,TRBJ2-7,TRBV18,CASSDQASYEQYF
few,TRBJ1-2,TRBV30,CAWSGALGGAGYTF
few,TRBJ2-3,TRBV5-1,CASTGGDTQYF
-,TRBJ1-1,TRBV7-9,CSSSSDRPTEAFF
-,TRBJ2-7,TRBV7-8,CASSLGQADYEQYF